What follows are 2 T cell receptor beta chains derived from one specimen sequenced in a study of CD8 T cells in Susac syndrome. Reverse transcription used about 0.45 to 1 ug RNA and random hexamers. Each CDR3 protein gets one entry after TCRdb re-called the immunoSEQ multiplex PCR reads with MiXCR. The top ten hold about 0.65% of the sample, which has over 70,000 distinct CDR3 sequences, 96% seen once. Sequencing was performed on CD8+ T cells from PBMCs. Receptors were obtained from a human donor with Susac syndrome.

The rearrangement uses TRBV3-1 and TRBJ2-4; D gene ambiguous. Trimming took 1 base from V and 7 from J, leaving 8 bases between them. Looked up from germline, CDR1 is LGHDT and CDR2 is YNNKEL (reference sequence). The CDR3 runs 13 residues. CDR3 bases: TGTGCCAGCAGCCAAGGGTCACCCAACATTCAGTACTTC. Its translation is CASSQGSPNIQYF.

CDR3 bases: TGTGCCAGCAGCCAAAGTCCAGGGTCCCCTAATGAAAAACTGTTTTTT. Translated: CASSQSPGSPNEKLFF. The gene calls are TRBV3-1 and TRBJ1-4; the D gene is possibly TRBD1 (5 bases). The CDR3 extends over 16 amino acids. Germline CDR1 is LGHDT and CDR2 is YNNKEL (reference sequence). V lost 2 bases and J 3 bases, leaving 13 bases between the germline ends.